These T cell receptor beta chains were read from a single sample in a study of blood T cell repertoires in COVID-19. Profiled with immunoSEQ multiplex PCR; TCRdb holds only in-frame clones, not every one. Altogether tens of thousands of clones are present, 87% being singletons, with the ten largest covering almost 6.5%. Material for sequencing was peripheral blood. The receptors come from a woman between 45 and 65 years old with acute or convalescent COVID-19. Each CDR3 is given with its conserved first and last residue. Each record gives: D gene, clone size, V gene, J gene, CDR3 DNA, CDR3 protein. A D gene is named only where the DNA matches it firmly. Size values are once, few and many counts, or a class for expanded clones, and some rows have none.

TRBD2	.	TRBV18	TRBJ2-2	TGTGCCAGCTCACCATTAGGACTAGCGGGAGACGGGGAGCTGTTTTTT	CASSPLGLAGDGELFF
TRBD1	.	TRBV3-1/TRBV3-2	TRBJ2-3	TGTGCCAGCAGCCAACCCCGAGGGGGCGGCACAGATACGCAGTATTTT	CASSQPRGGGTDTQYF
.	.	TRBV11-2	TRBJ1-3	TGTGCCAGCAGCGCCACCACAGGAGCTGGAAACACCATATATTTT	CASSATTGAGNTIYF
TRBD1	.	TRBV7-6	TRBJ2-7	TGTGCCAGCAGCTTACAAGGACAGGGGGCTGGGGACGAGCAGTACTTC	CASSLQGQGAGDEQYF
TRBD2	.	TRBV20-1	TRBJ2-1	TGCAGTGCTAGTGGCGGGAGCTCCTACAATGAGCAGTTCTTC	CSASGGSSYNEQFF
TRBD1	.	TRBV29-1	TRBJ2-7	TGCAGCGTTCGGACAGGGGGAGGGTACGAGCAGTACTTC	CSVRTGGGYEQYF
.	once	TRBV4-1	TRBJ2-3	TGCGCCAGCAGCCAAGAACGCGGGCGCACGCAGTATTTT	CASSQERGRTQYF
TRBD2	.	TRBV28	TRBJ2-1	TGTGCCAGCAGTCCCTTGGGACTAGCAATATCGGATGAGCAGTTCTTC	CASSPLGLAISDEQFF
.	.	TRBV5-1	TRBJ2-1	TGCGCCAGTAGGGAGAAGGTCGGCCGGGGGGCTGTCGATGAGCAGTTCTTC	CASREKVGRGAVDEQFF
.	.	TRBV11-3	TRBJ2-2	TGTGCCAGCAGTACAGGGAACACCGGGGAGCTGTTTTTT	CASSTGNTGELFF
TRBD1	.	TRBV7-9	TRBJ1-1	TGTGCCAGCAGCGCACAGGGGCGCACTGAAGCTTTCTTT	CASSAQGRTEAFF
TRBD1	.	TRBV5-5	TRBJ1-1	TGTGCCAGCAGCCACGGGACAGGGGACACTGAAGCTTTCTTT	CASSHGTGDTEAFF
TRBD2	.	TRBV27	TRBJ2-1	TGTGCCAGCAGTCCACTAGCGGGAGAACCTGAGCAGTTCTTC	CASSPLAGEPEQFF
TRBD1	.	TRBV7-3	TRBJ1-1	TGTGCCAGCAGCTTAGGAACAGGGGTGGACACTGAAGCTTTCTTT	CASSLGTGVDTEAFF
TRBD1	.	TRBV5-1	TRBJ2-7	TGCGCCAGCAGCTTGGTACCGGGACAGGGTTACGAGCAGTACTTC	CASSLVPGQGYEQYF
.	.	TRBV12-3/TRBV12-4	TRBJ1-1	TGTGCCAGCACACCTAGCACTGAAGCTTTCTTT	CASTPSTEAFF
TRBD1	once	TRBV28	TRBJ1-1	TGTGCCAGCAGTAACGGTGGGACAGCGAACACTGAAGCTTTCTTT	CASSNGGTANTEAFF
.	.	TRBV11-2	TRBJ2-1	TGTGCCAGCAGCTTACCAGGGGGGTTCTACAATGAGCAGTTCTTC	CASSLPGGFYNEQFF
TRBD2	.	TRBV6-2/TRBV6-3	TRBJ2-3	TGTGCCAGCAGTTATCCGACCGGGAGGTCCTATTTT	CASSYPTGRSYF
TRBD2	.	TRBV9	TRBJ2-1	TGTGCCAGCAGCGTACTCCCTAGCGGGAACAATGAGCAGTTCTTC	CASSVLPSGNNEQFF
.	.	TRBV6-5	TRBJ1-1	TGTGCCAGCAGAACCACAGGGAGGGGATACGGTGAAGCTTTCTTT	CASRTTGRGYGEAFF
.	once	TRBV18	TRBJ2-3	TGTGCCAGCTCACCAGAGATGGATACGCAGTATTTT	CASSPEMDTQYF
.	.	TRBV5-1	TRBJ1-4	TGCGCCAGCAGCGCACAGCTCGGACAGACTAATGAAAAACTGTTTTTT	CASSAQLGQTNEKLFF
.	.	TRBV14	TRBJ2-5	TGTGCCAGCAGCCAAGTTGAGGGTGGGTCCCAGTACTTC	CASSQVEGGSQYF
TRBD2	.	TRBV7-3	TRBJ2-1	TGTGCCAGCAGCCCCGGGATAGCGGGATTAAAATACAATGAGCAGTTCTTC	CASSPGIAGLKYNEQFF
TRBD1	.	TRBV27	TRBJ2-3	TGTGCCAGTAGACAGGGGGGAACAGATACGCAGTATTTT	CASRQGGTDTQYF
.	.	TRBV29-1	TRBJ1-2	TGCAGCGTTGTTGCAGAAAACTATGGCTACACCTTC	CSVVAENYGYTF
.	.	TRBV21-1	TRBJ1-1	TGTGCCAGCAGCCCTGGGAGCCGAGGAGCTTTCTTT	CASSPGSRGAFF
TRBD1	.	TRBV27	TRBJ2-3	TGTGCCAGCAGTCCCCTTGGACAGGGATACACAGATACGCAGTATTTT	CASSPLGQGYTDTQYF
.	.	TRBV28	TRBJ1-4	TGTGCCAGCAGTACAGGGTTCAATGAAAAACTGTTTTTT	CASSTGFNEKLFF
TRBD1	.	TRBV10-1	TRBJ1-2	TGCGCCAGCAGTGACCGGACAGGGAGGGGCTACACCTTC	CASSDRTGRGYTF
TRBD1	once	TRBV11-1	TRBJ1-2	TGTGCCAGCAGCTTACGGACAGGGGATAGCTACACCTTC	CASSLRTGDSYTF
TRBD1	.	TRBV3-1/TRBV3-2	TRBJ2-5	TGTGCCAGCAGGTGGGACAGTAACCAAGAGACCCAGTACTTC	CASRWDSNQETQYF
.	few	TRBV7-9	TRBJ1-1	TGTGCCAGCAGCCCCGAGGGCACCCCGAACACTGAAGCTTTCTTT	CASSPEGTPNTEAFF
TRBD1	.	TRBV9	TRBJ1-6	TGTGCCAGCAGCCCGGAACCAGGGGGCTTTAGTTCACCCCTCCACTTT	CASSPEPGGFSSPLHF
TRBD2	.	TRBV9	TRBJ2-1	TGTGCCAGCAGCGGGGTAGCGGGAGCTAATGAGCAGTTCTTC	CASSGVAGANEQFF
.	.	TRBV20-1	TRBJ2-5	TGCAGTGCTAGTCAGGGGTCCACCTCGTTGGGAGAGACCCAGTACTTC	CSASQGSTSLGETQYF
.	.	TRBV4-3	TRBJ1-4	TGCGCCAGCAGCCAAGATCGTCAGTCTAATGAAAAACTGTTTTTT	CASSQDRQSNEKLFF
.	.	TRBV12-3/TRBV12-4	TRBJ1-6	TGTGCCAGCAGAAGGACAGCAAATTCACCCCTCCACTTT	CASRRTANSPLHF
.	.	TRBV2	TRBJ1-5	TGTGCCAGCAGTAAAGGGTCGGGCAATCAGCCCCAGCATTTT	CASSKGSGNQPQHF
TRBD2	.	TRBV5-6	TRBJ2-7	TGTGCCAGCAGCTTCATCGCGGGAGAGCCCTACGAGCAGTACTTC	CASSFIAGEPYEQYF
.	.	TRBV11-2	TRBJ1-5	TGTGCCAGCAGTAAAGTAGGGGTTAATCAGCCCCAGCATTTT	CASSKVGVNQPQHF
TRBD1	.	TRBV7-9	TRBJ1-2	TGTGCCAGCAGCGCGAAGGGGGGACAGGGGTTGACAGGCTACACCTTC	CASSAKGGQGLTGYTF
TRBD1	once	TRBV6-5	TRBJ2-1	TGTGCCAGCAGACTAGACAGGGGGCATCGAAATGAGCAGTTCTTC	CASRLDRGHRNEQFF
.	.	TRBV19	TRBJ2-3	TGTGCCAGTAGTTTCTCACAGGGTTTCTCAGATACGCAGTATTTT	CASSFSQGFSDTQYF
TRBD1	.	TRBV5-1	TRBJ2-5	TGCGCCAGCAGCTCGTCACCCGGGACAGGGGGCCAGGAGACCCAGTACTTC	CASSSSPGTGGQETQYF
TRBD1	.	TRBV6-5	TRBJ2-3	TGTGCCAGCAGTTTACAGGGGACGGGCACAGATACGCAGTATTTT	CASSLQGTGTDTQYF
.	.	TRBV7-9	TRBJ1-1	TGTGCCAGCAGTAACTCACAGGGCACCCATGAAGCTTTCTTT	CASSNSQGTHEAFF
.	once	TRBV5-1	TRBJ2-1	TGCGCCAGCAGCTTAGGAGAATCGGAGCATGAGCAGTTCTTC	CASSLGESEHEQFF
.	.	TRBV30	TRBJ1-2	TGTGCCTGGAGTGTAGGGCAGGGGACACGCGATGGCTACACCTTC	CAWSVGQGTRDGYTF
.	few	TRBV7-3	TRBJ2-1	TGTGCCAGCAGCCCGAGTCGGGGATCCTACAATGAGCAGTTCTTC	CASSPSRGSYNEQFF
TRBD2	.	TRBV29-1	TRBJ2-1	TGCAGCGCCACTAGCGGAGGTAAGCAGTTCTTC	CSATSGGKQFF
TRBD2	.	TRBV11-2	TRBJ2-1	TGTGCCAGCAGCCCCCGAGGGACTAGTGGCTACAATGAGCAGTTCTTC	CASSPRGTSGYNEQFF
TRBD2	.	TRBV11-2	TRBJ2-2	TGTGCCAGCAGCTGGGGAGGGACTAACACCGGGGAGCTGTTTTTT	CASSWGGTNTGELFF